This T cell receptor (beta chain) was recovered during a study of PD-1 blockade in classical Hodgkin lymphoma. Documented time point: cycle 4 day 1 (C4D1), after five to seven weeks of nivolumab. There was relapse after autologous stem cell transplantation in every patient, and there was variation in brentuximab vedotin exposure. CD4+ T cells were purified from thawed PBMCs by magnetic negative selection. Patients had relapsed/refractory classical Hodgkin lymphoma with complete response, partial response or progressive disease as best response. Points from the study as a whole: Lower baseline TCR diversity was reported for newly diagnosed patients than for healthy donors. The diversity seen at baseline in complete responders resembled that of newly diagnosed patients.

Assay: immunoSEQ multiplex PCR; the TCRdb copy retains only in-frame clones and omits some. The sample consists of 20,000 to 25,000 clones, 75% to 90% of them appearing once. As to this clone: The antigen is unknown.

The CDR3 has 17 residues. After removal of 0 bases from V and 0 bases from J, the junction contained 3 bases not matched to a gene. The germline V gene has CDR1 GTSNPN and CDR2 SVGIG (reference sequence). The sequence derives from a human donor with classical Hodgkin lymphoma. This chain connects TRBV30 to TRBJ2-1; TRBD2 aligns across 12 bases. Sequences were derived from CD4+ T cells from blood, sampled before the fourth cycle of nivolumab. This chain's CDR3 is CAWSVLAGGSSYNEQFF. As DNA, the CDR3 is TGTGCCTGGAGTGTGCTAGCGGGGGGGAGCTCCTACAATGAGCAGTTCTTC.